The following is a TCR beta chain sequence with its context. Antigen unknown. This record belongs to a study of blood T cells in healthy people across ages. Alongside a J-beta primer mix, a sample-barcoded 5' primer served in a second PCR lasting 7 to 11 cycles. TCRdb re-called the 5' RACE reads through MiXCR, storing one row per CDR3 protein. The sample carries 1.5 million to 2 million distinct CDR3 sequences, over 25% recorded once. This CDR3 has 14 residues. The V and J ends lost 6 bases and 5 bases respectively, with 14 bases between them. Germline V gives CDR1 KGHDR, CDR2 SFDVKD. Study-level points and caveats: The study lacked donor CMV status, which possibly confounded expanded clonotype changes. Among long-lived donors, naive CD4+ cells were more numerous and diversity higher than in aged donors. Estimated diversity, derived from one million T cells, was regarded as an underestimate.

Each sample yielded at least 6 million isolated PBMCs. Source material: blood. The J gene is TRBJ2-3, the V gene TRBV24-1; no clear D gene. The source of this sequence is a woman younger than 45 in good health. The CDR3 here is CATSHTAEQDTQYF. The CDR3 region has the DNA TGTGCCACCAGTCACACAGCCGAGCAAGATACGCAGTATTTT.